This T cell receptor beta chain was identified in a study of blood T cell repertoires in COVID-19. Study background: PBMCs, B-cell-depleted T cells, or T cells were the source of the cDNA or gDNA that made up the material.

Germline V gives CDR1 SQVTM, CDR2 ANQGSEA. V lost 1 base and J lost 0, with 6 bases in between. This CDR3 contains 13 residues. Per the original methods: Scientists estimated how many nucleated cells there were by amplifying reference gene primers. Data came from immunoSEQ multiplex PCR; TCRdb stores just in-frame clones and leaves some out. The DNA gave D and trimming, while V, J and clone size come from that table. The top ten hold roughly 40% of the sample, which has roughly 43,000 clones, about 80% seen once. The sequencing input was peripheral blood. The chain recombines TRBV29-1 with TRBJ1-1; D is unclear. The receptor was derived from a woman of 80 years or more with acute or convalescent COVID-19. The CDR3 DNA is TGCAGCGTTGAAGGGCAGATGAACACTGAAGCTTTCTTT. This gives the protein CSVEGQMNTEAFF.